This entry concerns a single T cell receptor (beta chain). Its matching antigen is unknown. There are 13 residues in the CDR3. Trimming removed 4 bases at V and 8 bases at J, with 15 bases between. Germline V CDR1 and CDR2: SGHNT, YYREEE (reference sequence). cDNA serving as the sequencing template came from extracted, reverse transcribed RNA. The protocol was immunoSEQ multiplex PCR, while the TCRdb copy is restricted to in-frame clones and leaves out a portion. The table includes around 270,000 clones, over 45% detected once. The data stem from a study of CD8+ T cells in alopecia areata. Study outcomes and limitations: Numerous clones, expanded in lesions, remained in scalp and blood during tofacitinib. Alphabeta T cells residing in normal skin are also sequenced in scalp samples.

Treatment denoted: oral pan-JAK inhibitor, 5-10 mg twice daily. Lesional scalp punch biopsies and peripheral blood came from alopecia areata patients. It was from PBMCs that CD4+ and CD8+ T cells were sorted. The source is a human donor with alopecia areata. Sequenced here: CD4+ T cells sorted from blood, sampled at week 24, from a patient treated with tofacitinib. V usage is TRBV5-4 and J usage is TRBJ1-1; weak D call: TRBD1 (6 bases). DNA for the CDR3: TGTGCCAGCAGCGTCGACAGGCAGGGGGAAGCTTTCTTT. Residues: CASSVDRQGEAFF.